Below are 19 T cell receptor beta chains sequenced from a single sample in a study of glioma-infiltrating T cells after dendritic cell vaccination. Here immunoSEQ multiplex PCR was the method, and the copy in TCRdb shows in-frame clones only, minus some. The sample shows over 65,000 clones, around 85% of them seen only once. The time point: after dendritic cell vaccination, including at tumor progression/relapse. The specimen comprised blood, sampled after dendritic cell vaccination. The receptor source for this set is a human donor with glioblastoma.

As to this clone: The same CDR3 arises from other DNA sequences in this sample as well. The CDR3 region is CASSLTGAGANVLTF. The CDR3 DNA is TGCGCCAGCAGCTTAACGGGAGCTGGGGCCAACGTCCTGACTTTC. This chain uses TRBV5-1 with TRBJ2-6; a possible D gene is TRBD2 (6 bases). Germline loops: CDR1 SGHRS, CDR2 YFSETQ. This CDR3 contains 15 residues. V lost 2 bases and J 2 bases, leaving 8 bases between the germline ends.

V is TRBV19 and J is TRBJ2-7, with D perhaps TRBD1 (6 bases). Per the germline V gene, CDR1 is LNHDA and CDR2 is SQIVND (reference sequence). The length of the CDR3 is 15 residues. V was cut by 6 bases and J by 2 bases, with 17 bases left in between. CDR3 amino acids: CASRATGRGTYEQYF. DNA for the CDR3: TGTGCCAGTAGAGCAACGGGCAGGGGCACCTACGAGCAGTACTTC.

The rearrangement uses TRBV27 and TRBJ1-2; D possibly corresponds to TRBD1 (5 bases). V lost 5 bases and J lost 0, with 19 bases in between. The CDR3 is 17 residues long. Germline assignment: CDR1 MNHEY and CDR2 SMNVEV (reference sequence). The CDR3 is CASSPQRGSGANYGYTF. The CDR3 DNA reads TGTGCCAGCAGTCCCCAACGGGGGTCCGGGGCTAACTATGGCTACACCTTC.

The genes are TRBV9 and TRBJ1-2, with D possibly being TRBD1 (5 bases). The V gene's germline CDR1 is SGDLS and CDR2 YYNGEE. V shed 0 bases and J shed 1 base, with 13 bases lying between them. CDR3 length: 16 residues. The CDR3 reads CASSVVSAGGNYGYTF. CDR3 DNA: TGTGCCAGCAGCGTAGTTTCCGCCGGGGGTAACTATGGCTACACCTTC.

The rearrangement joins TRBV5-1 to TRBJ1-1; D not certain. V lost 4 bases to trimming and J lost 0 bases, with 7 bases between them. This CDR3 is built from 13 residues. CDR1 and CDR2 from the germline V gene are SGHRS and YFSETQ. This CDR3 is CASSPGLNTEAFF. CDR3 DNA: TGCGCCAGCAGCCCAGGATTGAACACTGAAGCTTTCTTT.

The genes are TRBV7-9 and TRBJ1-5; TRBD1 agrees at 10 bases. V was pared by 1 base and J by 4 bases, with 7 bases of the junction left unmatched. The CDR3 has 17 residues. In germline, CDR1 is SEHNR, CDR2 FQNEAQ (reference sequence). The CDR3 reads CASSLGLGTGVNQPQHF. DNA of the CDR3: TGTGCCAGCAGCTTAGGTTTGGGGACAGGGGTGAATCAGCCCCAGCATTTT.

The chain uses TRBV4-1 and TRBJ2-1, with TRBD1 matching over 7 bases. The CDR3 totals 15 residues. With V trimmed by 3 bases and J by 10 bases, 12 bases remained unmatched. Germline assignment: CDR1 MGHRA and CDR2 YSYEKL. The CDR3 spells CASSHPDRYPAEQFF. The CDR3 region has the DNA TGCGCCAGCAGCCATCCGGACAGGTACCCGGCCGAGCAGTTCTTC.

CDR3 amino acids: CASRETGAANEKLFF. Here the CDR3 DNA reads TGTGCCAGCAGGGAAACAGGGGCGGCTAATGAAAAACTGTTTTTT. The chain couples TRBV21-1 to TRBJ1-4; the D call of TRBD1 is as the table states it, not checked on the DNA. TRBV21-1 is marked as a pseudogene. This CDR3 comprises 15 residues.

This chain uses TRBV28 with TRBJ1-5, with D maybe TRBD1 (5 bases). Trimming cost V 7 bases and J 7 bases, with 14 bases left between them. Germline loops: CDR1 MDHEN, CDR2 SYDVKM. This CDR3 is 13 amino acids long. The CDR3 sequence: CASMGPARQPQHF. CDR3 coding DNA: TGTGCCAGCATGGGGCCCGCAAGACAGCCCCAGCATTTT.

The gene calls are TRBV6-5 and TRBJ2-1; 7 bases agree with TRBD2. After removal of 6 bases from V and 4 bases from J, the junction contained 9 bases not matched to a gene. The germline CDR1 and CDR2 sequences are MNHEY and SVGAGI. This CDR3 has 15 residues. CDR3 bases: TGTGCCAGCAGGGCCCCGGGACTAACATACAATGAGCAGTTCTTC. It translates to CASRAPGLTYNEQFF.

The chain employs TRBV29-1 and TRBJ1-2, with TRBD1 matching 11 bases. This CDR3 is 15 amino acids long. Germline CDR1 SQVTM, CDR2 ANQGSEA. V dropped 3 bases and J dropped 8; count of bases not matched to a gene: 11. The CDR3 DNA reads as TGCAGCGTTGATACCCGGGACAGGGGGAATGGAGGCTACACCTTC. Protein sequence: CSVDTRDRGNGGYTF.

The chain links TRBV6-9 to TRBJ2-2, with a weak D call TRBD2 (6 bases). The ends were cut back, 9 bases at V and 6 bases at J, with 8 bases in the middle. The CDR3 is 11 residues long. Per germline, CDR1 MNHGY and CDR2 SVAAGI. The CDR3 coding sequence is TGTGCCAGATGGGACTCCGGGGAGCTGTTTTTT. Its translation: CARWDSGELFF.

V gene TRBV6-5 combines with J gene TRBJ1-5; TRBD1 matches at 9 bases. The germline CDR1 and CDR2 sequences are MNHEY and SVGAGI. The CDR3 runs to 13 residues. V dropped 5 bases and J dropped 7; count of bases not matched to a gene: 3. The CDR3 DNA reads as TGTGCCAGCAGTAGGGACAGGGTCCAGCCCCAGCATTTT. Residues: CASSRDRVQPQHF.

This chain uses TRBV27 with TRBJ2-6, with D possibly matching TRBD2 (7 bases). V was cut by 10 bases and J by 4 bases, with 11 bases left in between. This CDR3 comprises 13 residues. CDR1 and CDR2 (germline): MNHEY, SMNVEV (reference sequence). The CDR3 nucleotides are TGTGCCACAGGGGAGGGCGGGGCCAACGTCCTGACTTTC. Translation: CATGEGGANVLTF.

J is TRBJ1-1 and V is TRBV6-1; possible D gene TRBD1, 5 bases. CDR1 and CDR2 from the germline V gene are MNHNS and SASEGT. CDR3 size: 12 residues. V lost 6 bases and J 6 bases, leaving 11 bases between the germline ends. CDR3: CASRQGGSEAFF. The CDR3 nucleotides are TGTGCCAGCAGGCAGGGTGGCTCTGAAGCTTTCTTT.

The CDR3 protein is CASSPRQGTLWEQYF. The CDR3 DNA sequence: TGTGCCAGCAGTCCAAGACAGGGGACCCTATGGGAGCAGTACTTC. The chain uses TRBV27 and TRBJ2-7; 8 nucleotides agree with TRBD1. The CDR3 length is 15 residues. The germline V gene has CDR1 MNHEY and CDR2 SMNVEV (reference sequence). Unmatched junction bases numbered 13, after V lost 5 bases and J lost 7 bases.

V gene TRBV27 combines with J gene TRBJ1-3, with TRBD1 matching 9 bases. Germline CDR1 is MNHEY and CDR2 is SMNVEV (reference sequence). V was pared by 5 bases and J by 3 bases, with 2 bases of the junction left unmatched. The CDR3 runs to 14 residues. The CDR3 nucleotides are TGTGCCAGCAGTCTGGGACAGGGTGGAAACACCATATATTTT. It yields the protein CASSLGQGGNTIYF.

This chain uses TRBV6-1 with TRBJ2-4; weak D call: TRBD1 (5 bases). Trimming shortened V by 7 bases and J by 7 bases, and 14 bases separated the two germline ends. Germline CDR1 and CDR2: MNHNS and SASEGT. This CDR3 has 13 amino acids. CDR3 in amino acids: CASTVGVDNIQYF. CDR3 DNA: TGTGCCAGCACGGTAGGGGTCGACAACATTCAGTACTTC.

This chain uses TRBV5-1 with TRBJ2-3; 9 bases fit TRBD2. The germline CDR1 and CDR2 sequences are SGHRS and YFSETQ. CDR3 length: 16 amino acids. The trim removed 0 bases at V and 4 bases at J, leaving 6 bases unmatched. The CDR3 loop is CASSLELAGVADTQYF. The CDR3 coding sequence is TGCGCCAGCAGCTTGGAATTAGCGGGGGTGGCAGATACGCAGTATTTT.